These T cell receptor beta chains were read from a single sample in a study of vaccination and CD4 T cells after COVID-19. These TCRs are of unknown antigen specificity. TCRdb passed the PCR reads through MiXCR, listing each CDR3 protein once. The sample carries 4,000 to 5,000 distinct CDR3 sequences, approximately 64% recorded once. The sample was CD4+ T cells from blood, cultured in vitro. The receptors come from a human donor in good health. Both conserved end residues are part of each CDR3. The D gene is left open where the match is weak. The size entry is marked missing in some rows and otherwise reads once, few, many or a size class.

J gene,clone size,D gene,V gene,CDR3 protein,CDR3 DNA
TRBJ1-1,-,-,TRBV15,CATSRDRLRTRSEAFF,TGTGCCACCAGCAGAGATCGACTGAGGACCCGAAGCGAAGCTTTCTTT
TRBJ1-1,few,-,TRBV11-2,CASSYDGRAVGDTEAFF,TGTGCCAGCAGCTACGATGGACGGGCGGTTGGAGACACTGAAGCTTTCTTT
TRBJ1-5,-,-,TRBV6-1,CASSEIGRWNQPQHF,TGTGCCAGCAGTGAAATCGGACGGTGGAATCAGCCCCAGCATTTT
TRBJ2-2,-,-,TRBV29-1,CSVRSPGADTGELFF,TGCAGCGTCCGAAGTCCCGGTGCAGACACCGGGGAGCTGTTTTTT
TRBJ1-2,few,TRBD1,TRBV6-1,CASRPRTGSNYGYTF,TGTGCCAGCAGACCGAGGACAGGGAGTAACTATGGCTACACCTTC
TRBJ1-1,-,-,TRBV7-2,CASSLLQGSTEAFF,TGTGCCAGCAGCTTACTACAGGGCTCTACTGAAGCTTTCTTT
TRBJ1-1,-,TRBD1,TRBV19,CASIPLRTGSNTEAFF,TGTGCCAGTATTCCCCTACGGACAGGGTCGAACACTGAAGCTTTCTTT
TRBJ2-5,-,-,TRBV20-1,CSAREERYQGTQYF,TGCAGTGCTAGAGAAGAGAGGTACCAAGGGACCCAGTACTTC
TRBJ2-5,-,TRBD2,TRBV6-2/TRBV6-3,CASRSGGKGDQYF,TGTGCCAGCAGATCGGGGGGAAAAGGGGACCAGTACTTC
TRBJ2-3,-,-,TRBV7-2,CASSPDRTDTQYF,TGTGCCAGCAGCCCGGACCGCACAGATACGCAGTATTTT
TRBJ1-6,-,-,TRBV19,CASSLLNSPLHF,TGTGCCAGTAGTTTACTTAATTCACCCCTCCACTTT
TRBJ2-2,-,TRBD2,TRBV11-2,CASRSRLAGVAQAGELFF,TGTGCCAGTCGATCCAGGCTAGCGGGAGTCGCTCAAGCCGGGGAGCTGTTTTTT
TRBJ1-1,-,-,TRBV30,CAWSKGGNLEAFF,TGTGCCTGGAGTAAAGGGGGTAACCTTGAAGCTTTCTTT
TRBJ1-5,-,TRBD1,TRBV15,CATSRDRGRQPQHF,TGTGCCACCAGCAGGGACAGGGGCCGACAGCCCCAGCATTTT
TRBJ1-5,-,-,TRBV7-2,CASSLENRVGLRNQPQHF,TGTGCCAGCAGCTTAGAGAACAGGGTGGGTTTGCGTAATCAGCCCCAGCATTTT
TRBJ2-1,-,-,TRBV7-6,CASSSTPGTQFF,TGTGCCAGCAGCTCAACCCCCGGGACTCAGTTCTTC
TRBJ1-5,-,-,TRBV20-1,CSARVGGNQPQHF,TGCAGTGCTAGAGTTGGGGGCAACCAGCCCCAGCATTTT
TRBJ1-2,-,-,TRBV5-6,CASSLQGRGYTF,TGTGCCAGCAGCCTACAGGGCCGTGGCTACACCTTC
TRBJ1-1,-,TRBD1,TRBV19,CASSIRTGWTEAFF,TGTGCCAGTAGTATTCGGACAGGGTGGACTGAAGCTTTCTTT
TRBJ2-3,-,TRBD1,TRBV18,CASSLTGADTQYF,TGTGCCAGCTCACTGACAGGGGCAGATACGCAGTATTTT
TRBJ2-3,-,-,TRBV15,CATSRPGAADTQYF,TGTGCCACCAGCAGACCGGGGGCGGCAGATACGCAGTATTTT
TRBJ2-1,few,-,TRBV20-1,CSATMGLLSNEQFF,TGCAGTGCGACGATGGGACTTTTATCCAATGAGCAGTTCTTC
TRBJ2-7,few,-,TRBV6-5,CASSYSGTAYEQYF,TGTGCCAGCAGTTACTCGGGGACGGCCTACGAGCAGTACTTC
TRBJ2-7,-,TRBD1,TRBV19,CASSSGTGAYEQYF,TGTGCCAGTTCTTCCGGGACAGGGGCATACGAGCAGTACTTC
TRBJ1-5,-,-,TRBV20-1,CSARVPGGFEPQHF,TGCAGTGCTAGAGTTCCGGGGGGATTCGAGCCCCAGCATTTT
TRBJ2-7,few,-,TRBV15,CATRDIRGPDEQYF,TGTGCCACCAGGGACATCAGGGGCCCCGACGAGCAGTACTTC
TRBJ2-2,few,TRBD1,TRBV20-1,CSAVTGKGTGELFF,TGCAGTGCGGTGACAGGGAAGGGCACCGGGGAGCTGTTTTTT
TRBJ1-5,-,-,TRBV12-3/TRBV12-4,CASSFRRSNQPQHF,TGTGCCAGCAGTTTTCGGCGAAGCAATCAGCCCCAGCATTTT
TRBJ1-2,-,-,TRBV2,CATRGWADSYGYTF,TGTGCCACCCGAGGGTGGGCAGACTCCTATGGCTACACCTTC